The next 9 T cell receptor beta chains were all read from a single sample in a study of T cells in Graves' hyperthyroidism and ophthalmopathy. Amplified TCR beta CDR3 regions came from RNA transcripts. TCR CDR3 regions were first amplified by RT-PCR with HTBI primers. TCRdb used MiXCR to reprocess the multiplex PCR reads, holding one entry per CDR3 protein. The table has about 350,000 distinct CDR3 sequences, around 15% seen once. The sequencing sample was made of blood. These receptors were collected from a woman aged 55-70 years with Graves' ophthalmopathy.

This clonotype was counted ten times or more. V is TRBV28 and J is TRBJ2-5; 8 bases are a match to TRBD1. CDR1 and CDR2 from the germline V gene are MDHEN and SYDVKM. The CDR3 consists of 13 residues. V was pared by 6 bases and J by 6 bases, with 6 bases of the junction left unmatched. The CDR3 here is CASRLRGLKTQYF. Written as DNA, the CDR3 is TGTGCCAGCAGGCTCAGGGGGCTGAAGACCCAGTACTTC. The full variable domain, completed using reference TRBV28 and TRBJ2-5, is DVKVTQSSRYLVKRTGEKVFLECVQDMDHENMFWYRQDPGLGLRLIYFSYDVKMKEKGDIPEGYSVSREKKERFSLILESASTNQTSMYLCASRLRGLKTQYFGPGTRLLVL.

The gene calls are TRBV5-1 and TRBJ1-6, with a weak D call TRBD1 (6 bases). Germline assignment: CDR1 SGHRS and CDR2 YFSETQ. V was shortened by 7 bases and J by 5 bases, with 16 bases between the two germline ends. CDR3 length: 15 amino acids. For the CDR3, the DNA is TGCGCCAGCCAAAGATCGGGACAAAATAATTCACCCCTCCACTTT. Its translation: CASQRSGQNNSPLHF.

This clonotype was detected only a few times. The genes are TRBV7-6 and TRBJ1-3; possible D gene TRBD1, 5 bases. V shed 0 bases and J shed 0 bases, with 6 bases lying between them. Germline CDR1 and CDR2: SGHVS and FNYEAQ. There are 15 residues in the CDR3. The CDR3 nucleotides read TGTGCCAGCAGCTTAGCGGGGGGCTCTGGAAACACCATATATTTT. As protein: CASSLAGGSGNTIYF.

This clonotype was seen many times. The rearrangement joins TRBV29-1 to TRBJ2-1; TRBD2 matches at 9 bases. The ends lost 2 bases at V and 7 bases at J; junction bases unmatched: 12. Germline assignment: CDR1 SQVTM and CDR2 ANQGSEA. This CDR3 has 16 amino acids. CDR3 in DNA: TGCAGCGTTGAAAGTTGGCGGGAGGGCCCTCGAAATGAGCAGTTCTTC. This translates into CSVESWREGPRNEQFF.

In this sample, this clonotype turned up many times. The chain recombines TRBV2 with TRBJ2-2, with D possibly called TRBD1 or TRBD2 (5 bases each). This CDR3 is 13 amino acids long. Trimming pared 6 bases from V and 6 bases from J, leaving 11 bases between. The V gene's germline CDR1 is SNHLY and CDR2 FYNNEI. The CDR3 sequence is CASSSGPPGELFF. The CDR3 coding sequence is TGTGCCAGCAGCTCGGGACCACCCGGGGAGCTGTTTTTT.

The rearrangement links TRBV12-3 or TRBV12-4 to TRBJ2-1; no clear D gene. The CDR3 consists of 11 residues. V dropped 7 bases and J dropped 6 bases, with 7 bases sitting between them. The DNA of the CDR3 is TGTGCCAGCACCAATAGCAATGAGCAGTTCTTC. This sequence encodes CASTNSNEQFF.

This sequence joins TRBV11-1 and TRBJ1-1, with D unclear. Trimming removed 2 bases at V and 0 bases at J, with 16 bases between. The germline V gene encodes CDR1 SGHAT and CDR2 FQDESV (reference sequence). This CDR3 has 17 residues. The CDR3 DNA follows: TGTGCCAGCAGCTTAAGGTCAGCAGGTTACATGAACACTGAAGCTTTCTTT. Its translation: CASSLRSAGYMNTEAFF.

This clonotype was seen more than once but under ten times. V is TRBV10-1 and J is TRBJ2-1; 8 bases line up with TRBD2. V was clipped by 6 bases and J by 8 bases; unmatched bases: 6. Germline V gene sequence: CDR1 WNHNN, CDR2 SYGVQD (reference sequence). This CDR3 has 13 residues. CDR3 protein: CASRASGQDEQFF. The CDR3 bases are TGCGCCAGCAGGGCTAGCGGGCAGGATGAGCAGTTCTTC.

This clonotype was seen only a few times. This chain links TRBV6-5 with TRBJ2-1; 9 bases are shared with TRBD2. The V gene end was trimmed by 1 base and the J gene end by 6 bases; junction bases not matched to a gene: 7. CDR3 length: 16 residues. Germline CDR1 MNHEY, CDR2 SVGAGI. The CDR3, as DNA: TGTGCCAGCAGTTACTTAGCGGGAGAGCTCCTCAATGAGCAGTTCTTC. As protein: CASSYLAGELLNEQFF.